These T cell receptor beta chains were read from a single sample in a study of T cell responses to AZD1222 COVID-19 vaccine. The table came from immunoSEQ multiplex PCR; TCRdb's copy has only in-frame clones and leaves some out. The data show over 150,000 clones, around 92% seen once. Sequencing was performed on peripheral blood, taken on day 0 of AZD1222 vaccination. The receptors come from an adult in good health. Both conserved end residues are part of each CDR3. The D gene is left open where the match is weak. Some rows have no size entry. The others give once, few or many, or a class for an expanded clone.

CDR3 DNA,CDR3 protein,J gene,clone size,D gene,V gene
TGTGCCAGCAGTCAGAGGAGGACAGGGGCCCTCCCCGTCGTTGGCTACACCTTC,CASSQRRTGALPVVGYTF,TRBJ1-2,-,TRBD1,TRBV6-6
TGTGCCAGCAGTTACAATCAGCCCCAGCATTTT,CASSYNQPQHF,TRBJ1-5,once,-,TRBV28
TGTGCCAGCTCAATCGACCCGAAGGGAGAAGCTTTCTTT,CASSIDPKGEAFF,TRBJ1-1,once,-,TRBV18
TGTGCCAGCAGCGTGGGACAGATAAATGAAAAACTGTTTTTT,CASSVGQINEKLFF,TRBJ1-4,few,TRBD1,TRBV7-9
TGTGCCATCAGGGAAGACAGGGACGATGGCTACACCTTC,CAIREDRDDGYTF,TRBJ1-2,-,TRBD1,TRBV10-3
TGTGCCTGGAGTTCAGGGCCCGCTGAAGCTTTCTTT,CAWSSGPAEAFF,TRBJ1-1,few,-,TRBV30
TGTGCCAGAAGCTTAGGCCCTGAGGCGGGACGGGACGCGGCCCAGTACTTC,CARSLGPEAGRDAAQYF,TRBJ2-5,-,-,TRBV7-5
TGTGCCAGCAGCCAATTCAGCACAGATACGCAGTATTTT,CASSQFSTDTQYF,TRBJ2-3,once,-,TRBV14
TGTGCCAGCAGCTTAGGGACAGGGGAAGAGACCCAGTACTTC,CASSLGTGEETQYF,TRBJ2-5,-,TRBD1,TRBV5-4
TGTGCCAGTATCCCCGCGCCAGGTACAGGGCAGCCCCAGCATTTT,CASIPAPGTGQPQHF,TRBJ1-5,-,-,TRBV19
TGTGCCAGCAGTGAGGAGGGGAGTTTTAATTCACCCCTCCACTTT,CASSEEGSFNSPLHF,TRBJ1-6,-,-,TRBV6-1
TGTGCCAGCAGCCAAGAGGCTACTCGAGGGGATAATTCACCCCTCCACTTT,CASSQEATRGDNSPLHF,TRBJ1-6,once,-,TRBV14
TGTGCCACCCAGAGACAGGGGGGGGGCAATCAGCCCCAGCATTTT,CATQRQGGGNQPQHF,TRBJ1-5,-,TRBD1,TRBV24-1
TGTGCCAGCAGCCCCTCATATGGCTACACCTTC,CASSPSYGYTF,TRBJ1-2,few,-,TRBV6-5
TGTGCCAGCAGCAGAGGGGGGCGCGCCAATCAGCCCCAGCATTTT,CASSRGGRANQPQHF,TRBJ1-5,-,-,TRBV7-2
TGTGCCAGCAGCTTGCAGGGGGACAATGAGCAGTTCTTC,CASSLQGDNEQFF,TRBJ2-1,once,TRBD1,TRBV7-9
TGTGCCATCAGTGGGCGGACTGACTATGGCTACACCTTC,CAISGRTDYGYTF,TRBJ1-2,-,-,TRBV10-3
TGTGCCAGCAGCTTGCGGCTAGCAGGAGATACGCAGTATTTT,CASSLRLAGDTQYF,TRBJ2-3,-,-,TRBV5-6
TGTGCCACCAGTGATTCTGGTTCCTACAATGAGCAGTTCTTC,CATSDSGSYNEQFF,TRBJ2-1,-,-,TRBV24-1
TGTGCCTCCCGGGGGCAGGGCACCAACTATGGCTACACCTTC,CASRGQGTNYGYTF,TRBJ1-2,-,-,TRBV28
TGTGCCAGTCGGGCTAGCGGGAGAGATACTAGCACAGATACGCAGTATTTT,CASRASGRDTSTDTQYF,TRBJ2-3,-,TRBD2,TRBV18
TGTGCCAGCAGCCTTCTTGGCGGCGACTCGAATCAGCCCCAGCATTTT,CASSLLGGDSNQPQHF,TRBJ1-5,-,-,TRBV7-8
TGTGCCAGCAGCCAAGATCCTAGACAGGGGAGCTATGGCTACACCTTC,CASSQDPRQGSYGYTF,TRBJ1-2,-,TRBD1,TRBV3-1/TRBV3-2
TGTGCCAGCAGCTACAAGGACGGGGATGAGCAGTTCTTC,CASSYKDGDEQFF,TRBJ2-1,-,-,TRBV12-3/TRBV12-4
TGTGCCAGCAGTTCGGGCAACTATGGCTACACCTTC,CASSSGNYGYTF,TRBJ1-2,-,-,TRBV12-3/TRBV12-4
TGTGCCAGCAGGCGGGCCGAAGGCACTGAAGCTTTCTTT,CASRRAEGTEAFF,TRBJ1-1,once,-,TRBV7-9